What follows describes a single TCR beta chain. In the study's own analysis: Estimates of nucleated cell counts were drawn from the amplification of reference gene primers. Clones were read by immunoSEQ multiplex PCR, and TCRdb kept only the in-frame ones, dropping some. For V, J and clone size, that table is used; D and trimming come from the DNA. The sample includes roughly 290,000 clones, about 85% of them seen just once. Germline trimming cut 5 bases from V and 3 bases from J; bases unmatched to any gene: 12. The CDR3 runs 17 residues. Germline V gene data show CDR1 as LNHDA and CDR2 as SQIVND (reference sequence). The entry originates in a study of blood T cell repertoires in COVID-19. Study overall: Acute and convalescent COVID-19 samples came from the United States, Italy and Spain. PBMCs, B-cell-depleted T cells, or T cells provided the cDNA or gDNA that made up the material.

The material sequenced was peripheral blood. The origin of this receptor is a woman aged 45 to 65 with active or convalescent COVID-19. V and J are TRBV19 and TRBJ1-5; 8 positions match TRBD1. CDR3: CASSFTPGTGHNQPQHF. CDR3 nucleotides: TGTGCCAGTAGTTTTACTCCCGGGACAGGTCACAATCAGCCCCAGCATTTT.